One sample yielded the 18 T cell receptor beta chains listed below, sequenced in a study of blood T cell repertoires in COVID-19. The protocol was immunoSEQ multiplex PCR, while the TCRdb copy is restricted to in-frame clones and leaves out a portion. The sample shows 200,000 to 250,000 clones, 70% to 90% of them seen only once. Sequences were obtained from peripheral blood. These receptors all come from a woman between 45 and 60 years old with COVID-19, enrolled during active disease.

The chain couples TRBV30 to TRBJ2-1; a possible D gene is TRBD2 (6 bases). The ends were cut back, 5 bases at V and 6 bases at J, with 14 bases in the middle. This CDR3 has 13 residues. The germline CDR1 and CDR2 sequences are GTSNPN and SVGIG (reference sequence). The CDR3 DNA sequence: TGTGCCTGGCGGGACTCGAACGCCAATGAGCAGTTCTTC. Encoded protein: CAWRDSNANEQFF.

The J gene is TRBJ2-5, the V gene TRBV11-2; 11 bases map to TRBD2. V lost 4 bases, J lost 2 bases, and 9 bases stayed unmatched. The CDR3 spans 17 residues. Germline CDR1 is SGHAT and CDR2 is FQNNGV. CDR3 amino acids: CASSYRVTSGGQETQYF. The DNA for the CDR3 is TGTGCCAGCAGCTACCGAGTTACTAGCGGGGGTCAAGAGACCCAGTACTTC.

Written as DNA, the CDR3 is TGCGCCAGCAGCCAAGATCCTGGCGGGGGGTCTTACGAGCAGTACGTC. The encoded protein is CASSQDPGGGSYEQYV. V usage is TRBV4-1 and J usage is TRBJ2-7; 8 bases line up with TRBD2. CDR1 and CDR2 from the germline V gene are MGHRA and YSYEKL. V trimming: 0 bases; J trimming: 4 bases; junction bases outside the gene matches: 8. The CDR3 totals 16 residues.

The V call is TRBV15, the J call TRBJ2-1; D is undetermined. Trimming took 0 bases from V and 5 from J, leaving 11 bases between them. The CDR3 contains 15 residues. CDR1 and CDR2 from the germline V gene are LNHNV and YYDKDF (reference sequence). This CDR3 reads CATSRDWRLDNEQFF. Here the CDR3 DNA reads TGTGCCACCAGCAGAGATTGGAGATTAGACAATGAGCAGTTCTTC.

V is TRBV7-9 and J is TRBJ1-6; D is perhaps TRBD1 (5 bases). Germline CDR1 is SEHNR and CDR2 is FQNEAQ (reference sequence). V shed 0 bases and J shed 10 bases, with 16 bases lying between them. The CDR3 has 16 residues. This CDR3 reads CASSLAPPSGGSPLHF. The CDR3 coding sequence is TGTGCCAGCAGCTTAGCGCCTCCGTCCGGGGGATCACCCCTCCACTTT.

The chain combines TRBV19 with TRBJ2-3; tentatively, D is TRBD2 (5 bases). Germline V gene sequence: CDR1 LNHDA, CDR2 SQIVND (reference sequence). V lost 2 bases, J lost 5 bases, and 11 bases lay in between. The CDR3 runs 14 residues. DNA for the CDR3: TGTGCCAGTAGTATAAGTGGTGGAGGAGATACGCAGTATTTT. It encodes CASSISGGGDTQYF.

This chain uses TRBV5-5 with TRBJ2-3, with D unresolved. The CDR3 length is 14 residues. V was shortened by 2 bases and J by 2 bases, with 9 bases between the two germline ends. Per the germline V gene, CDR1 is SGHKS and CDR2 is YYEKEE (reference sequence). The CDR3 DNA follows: TGTGCCAGCAGCTTCCGGGTTCCCACAGATACGCAGTATTTT. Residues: CASSFRVPTDTQYF.

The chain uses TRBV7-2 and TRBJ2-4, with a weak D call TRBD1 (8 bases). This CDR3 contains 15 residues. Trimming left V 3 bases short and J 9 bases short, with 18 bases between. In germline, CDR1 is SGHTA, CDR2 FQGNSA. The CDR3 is CASSFSGTGLGIQYF. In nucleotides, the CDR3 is TGTGCCAGCAGCTTCTCCGGGACAGGACTAGGCATTCAGTACTTC.

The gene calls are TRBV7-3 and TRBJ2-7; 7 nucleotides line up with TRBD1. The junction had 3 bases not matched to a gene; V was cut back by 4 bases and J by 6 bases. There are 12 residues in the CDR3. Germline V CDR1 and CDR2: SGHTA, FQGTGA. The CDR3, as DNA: TGTGCCAGCAGCTCAGCAGGGGGCGAGCAGTACTTC. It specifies CASSSAGGEQYF.

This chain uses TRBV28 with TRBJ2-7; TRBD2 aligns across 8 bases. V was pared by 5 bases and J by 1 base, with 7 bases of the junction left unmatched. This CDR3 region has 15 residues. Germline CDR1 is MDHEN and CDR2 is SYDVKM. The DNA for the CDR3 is TGTGCCAGCAGTCCTGGACTAGCCCCTTCCTACGAGCAGTACGTC. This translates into CASSPGLAPSYEQYV.

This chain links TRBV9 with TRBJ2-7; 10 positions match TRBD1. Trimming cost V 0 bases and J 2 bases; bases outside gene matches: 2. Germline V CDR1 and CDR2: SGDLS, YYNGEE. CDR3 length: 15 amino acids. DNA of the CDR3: TGTGCCAGCAGCGTAGAAGGACAGGGGGCCTACGAGCAGTACTTC. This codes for CASSVEGQGAYEQYF. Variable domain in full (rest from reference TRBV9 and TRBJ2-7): DSGVTQTPKHLITATGQRVTLRCSPRSGDLSVYWYQQSLDQGLQFLIQYYNGEERAKGNILERFSAQQFPDLHSELNLSSLELGDSALYFCASSVEGQGAYEQYFGPGTRLTVT.

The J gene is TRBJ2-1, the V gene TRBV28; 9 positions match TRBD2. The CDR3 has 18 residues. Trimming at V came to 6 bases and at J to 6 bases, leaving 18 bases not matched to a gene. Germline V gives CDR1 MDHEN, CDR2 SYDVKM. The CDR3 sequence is CASSPLGSGGRSVNEQFF. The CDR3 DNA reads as TGTGCCAGCAGCCCCCTGGGTAGCGGGGGTAGGTCGGTCAATGAGCAGTTCTTC.

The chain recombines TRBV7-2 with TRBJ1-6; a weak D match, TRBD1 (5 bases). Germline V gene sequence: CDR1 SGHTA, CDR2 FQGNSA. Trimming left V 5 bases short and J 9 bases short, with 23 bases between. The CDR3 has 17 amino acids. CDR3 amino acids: CASSPYRGLPGRSPLHF. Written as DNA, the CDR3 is TGTGCCAGCAGCCCTTATCGGGGACTCCCCGGGCGTTCACCCCTCCACTTT. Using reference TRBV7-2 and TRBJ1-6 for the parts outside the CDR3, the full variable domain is GAGVSQSPSNKVTEKGKDVELRCDPISGHTALYWYRQSLGQGLEFLIYFQGNSAPDKSGLPSDRFSAERTGGSVSTLTIQRTQQEDSAVYLCASSPYRGLPGRSPLHFGNGTRLTVT.

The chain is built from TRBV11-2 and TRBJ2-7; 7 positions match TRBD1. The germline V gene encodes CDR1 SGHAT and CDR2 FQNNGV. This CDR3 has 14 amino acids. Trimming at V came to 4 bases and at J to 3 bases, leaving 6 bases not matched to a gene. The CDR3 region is CASSSPHRGYEQYV. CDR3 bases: TGTGCCAGCAGCTCCCCACACAGGGGCTACGAGCAGTACGTC.

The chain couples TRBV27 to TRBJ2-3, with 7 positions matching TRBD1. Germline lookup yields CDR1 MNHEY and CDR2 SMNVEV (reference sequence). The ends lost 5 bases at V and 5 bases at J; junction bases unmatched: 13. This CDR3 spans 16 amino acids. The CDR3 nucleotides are TGTGCCAGCAGTCCCCGACAGGGAGTGTCCAGAGATACGCAGTATTTT. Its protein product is CASSPRQGVSRDTQYF.

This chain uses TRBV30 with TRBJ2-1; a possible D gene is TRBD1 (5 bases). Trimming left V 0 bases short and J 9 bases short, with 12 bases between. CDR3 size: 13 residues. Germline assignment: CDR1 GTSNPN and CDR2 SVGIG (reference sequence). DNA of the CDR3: TGTGCCTGGAGTGTAAACCTAGGGGTTGAGCAGTTCTTC. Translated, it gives CAWSVNLGVEQFF.

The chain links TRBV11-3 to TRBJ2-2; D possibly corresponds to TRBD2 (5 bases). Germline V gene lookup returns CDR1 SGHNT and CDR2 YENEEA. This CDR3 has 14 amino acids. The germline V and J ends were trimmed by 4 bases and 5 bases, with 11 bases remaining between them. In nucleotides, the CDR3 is TGTGCCAGCAGCTCGCCGGGGATGACCGGGGAGCTGTTTTTT. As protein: CASSSPGMTGELFF.

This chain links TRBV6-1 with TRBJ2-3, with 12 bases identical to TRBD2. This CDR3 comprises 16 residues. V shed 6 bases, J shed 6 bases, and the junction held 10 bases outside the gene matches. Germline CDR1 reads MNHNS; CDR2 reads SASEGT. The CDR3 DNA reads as TGTGCCAGCAGCGAACAAGGACTAGCGGGGACCGATACGCAGTATTTT. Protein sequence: CASSEQGLAGTDTQYF.